This T cell receptor beta chain was sequenced during a study of PD-1 blockade in classical Hodgkin lymphoma. For the study at large: A 3 mg/kg intravenous dose of nivolumab was received by patients every 2 weeks. Study-wide results and caveats: Researchers reported that CD4+ TCR diversity, though not CD8+, rose significantly by C4D1. Patients who initiated nivolumab within 1 year of ASCT were excluded.

Turning to this clone: Antigen unknown.

The ends lost 4 bases at V and 1 base at J; junction bases unmatched: 8. CDR3 size: 17 residues. Germline V gene sequence: CDR1 ENHRY, CDR2 SYGVKD. There was relapse after autologous stem cell transplantation in every patient, and there was variation in brentuximab vedotin exposure. Method: immunoSEQ multiplex PCR; TCRdb's copy keeps in-frame clones and lacks some. Seen here are more than 85,000 clones, roughly 91% observed once, and the top ten hold approximately 2.6%. The clonotype originates from a human donor with classical Hodgkin lymphoma. This chain joins TRBV10-3 and TRBJ1-1, with TRBD1 matching over 11 bases. Specimen: peripheral blood mononuclear cells (PBMCs), collected before the second cycle of nivolumab. The CDR3 protein is CAISGGTGGSRNTEAFF. Here the CDR3 DNA reads TGTGCCATCAGTGGGGGGACAGGGGGAAGTCGGAACACTGAAGCTTTCTTT.